The rows below give T cell receptor beta chains drawn from one sample of a study of CD8 T cells in Susac syndrome. TCRdb processed the immunoSEQ multiplex PCR reads anew with MiXCR; each CDR3 protein has one entry. The table lists around 77,000 distinct CDR3 sequences, over 90% of them singletons. Sequenced material: CD4+ T cells from PBMCs. The receptors were gathered from a human donor with multiple sclerosis. Both conserved end residues are part of each CDR3. D genes are given only for firm matches. Rows give clone size only sometimes, using once, few, many, or a class for an expanded clone.

size | J | D | V | DNA | CDR3
. | TRBJ1-2 | TRBD1 | TRBV7-9 | TGTGCCAGCAGCCCCACGGACAGGAGAGGCTATGGCTACACCTTC | CASSPTDRRGYGYTF
. | TRBJ2-7 | . | TRBV7-9 | TGTGCCAGCACCATTGGACAGAGAATCGAGCAGTACTTC | CASTIGQRIEQYF
. | TRBJ2-6 | . | TRBV3-1 | TGTGCCAGCAGCCCGGCTCGGGCTGGGGCCAACGTCCTGACTTTC | CASSPARAGANVLTF
. | TRBJ2-7 | TRBD1 | TRBV2 | TGTGCCAGCAGTACCGGGACAGCTCCCTACGAGCAGTACTTC | CASSTGTAPYEQYF
. | TRBJ2-1 | TRBD2 | TRBV3-1 | TGTGCCAGCAGCCAAGTGGGAGGGAGCAATGAGCAGTTCTTC | CASSQVGGSNEQFF
. | TRBJ1-6 | TRBD1 | TRBV24-1 | TGTGCCACCCAGGACAGGGAGAATTCACCCCTCCACTTT | CATQDRENSPLHF
. | TRBJ2-3 | . | TRBV12-3/TRBV12-4 | TGTGCCAGCAGTTTTGAGGGACTTAGCACAGATACGCAGTATTTT | CASSFEGLSTDTQYF
. | TRBJ2-5 | TRBD2 | TRBV5-1 | TGCGCCAGCAGCTTAGCGGGGGACCAAGAGACCCAGTACTTC | CASSLAGDQETQYF
. | TRBJ2-7 | . | TRBV12-3/TRBV12-4 | TGTGCCAGCAGTTTGTTCAGTTCTATCCAGTACTTC | CASSLFSSIQYF
. | TRBJ2-5 | . | TRBV7-9 | TGTGCCAGCAGCTTATCCTTCCAAGAGACCCAGTACTTC | CASSLSFQETQYF
. | TRBJ2-3 | . | TRBV5-6 | TGTGCCAGCAGCTTGGGGCCTTATGGGACGTCGGAGGCGGATACGCAGTATTTT | CASSLGPYGTSEADTQYF
. | TRBJ1-2 | . | TRBV7-2 | TGTGCCAGCAGCTTCAGGGAGGGCTATGGCTACACCTTC | CASSFREGYGYTF
. | TRBJ1-1 | . | TRBV5-1 | TGCGCCAGCAGCTTTCAGGGGCGGGACACTGAAGCTTTCTTT | CASSFQGRDTEAFF
. | TRBJ1-4 | TRBD1 | TRBV7-9 | TGTGCCAGCAGCCCCAGGACAGGGGGAAGCCGAGCGGAAAAACTGTTTTTT | CASSPRTGGSRAEKLFF
. | TRBJ2-7 | TRBD1 | TRBV18 | TGTGCCAGCTCATCCACCGGGACAGGGGGATCCTACGAGCAGTACTTC | CASSSTGTGGSYEQYF
. | TRBJ2-5 | . | TRBV29-1 | TGCAGCGTTGAAACGGGCGGGACATTCGACTTC | CSVETGGTFDF
. | TRBJ1-4 | . | TRBV7-2 | TGTGCCAGCAGCCAATCTCCCGGGAGGCGAGAAAAACTGTTTTTT | CASSQSPGRREKLFF
. | TRBJ1-1 | . | TRBV29-1 | TGCAGCGTTGGTACGGGGAACACTGAAGCTTTCTTT | CSVGTGNTEAFF
. | TRBJ2-7 | TRBD2 | TRBV7-2 | TGTGCCAGCAGCTTAGCAGCGACTAGCGGGGGCTACGAGCAGTACTTC | CASSLAATSGGYEQYF
few | TRBJ2-7 | . | TRBV5-1 | TGCGCCAGCAGCTTGGAGGGATCCTACGAGCAGTACTTC | CASSLEGSYEQYF
once | TRBJ1-5 | . | TRBV20-1 | TGCAGTGCTGGGGGGAGCAATCAGCCCCAGCATTTT | CSAGGSNQPQHF
. | TRBJ2-2 | . | TRBV11-2 | TGTGCCAGCAGCTTAGTTAGTGACACCGGGGAGCTGTTTTTT | CASSLVSDTGELFF
. | TRBJ2-1 | . | TRBV6-5 | TGTGCCAGCAGTTACGACAAGGACAATGAGCAGTTCTTC | CASSYDKDNEQFF
. | TRBJ1-2 | . | TRBV2 | TGTGCCAGCAGTGAAACCGGGGTTGACTATGGCTACACCTTC | CASSETGVDYGYTF
. | TRBJ2-1 | TRBD1 | TRBV5-4 | TGTGCCAGCAGCTGGGTGGCCGGGACAGGGACCAATGAGCAGTTCTTC | CASSWVAGTGTNEQFF
. | TRBJ1-5 | TRBD1 | TRBV20-1 | TGCAGTGCAGAGGGGGCTGGTCAGCCCCAGCATTTT | CSAEGAGQPQHF
. | TRBJ1-4 | . | TRBV12-3/TRBV12-4 | TGTGCCAGCAGTCAGGTCGGGGGTCGTGATTATGAAAAACTGTTTTTT | CASSQVGGRDYEKLFF
. | TRBJ2-5 | TRBD2 | TRBV29-1 | TGCAGCGTCGGGACTAGCTTCCAAGAGACCCAGTACTTC | CSVGTSFQETQYF
. | TRBJ2-3 | TRBD2 | TRBV7-2 | TGTGCCAGCAGCCTAGCGGGGAGGAGGGATACGCAGTATTTT | CASSLAGRRDTQYF
. | TRBJ1-1 | . | TRBV20-1 | TGCAGTGCCGGAGGGGGAGTTGAAGCTTTCTTT | CSAGGGVEAFF
. | TRBJ1-1 | TRBD1 | TRBV2 | TGTGCCAGCAGTGTTAGGGGACAGGACACTGAAGCTTTCTTT | CASSVRGQDTEAFF
. | TRBJ1-1 | . | TRBV11-1 | TGTGCCAGCGCCGGTGAGGGCACTGAAGCTTTCTTT | CASAGEGTEAFF
. | TRBJ1-6 | . | TRBV11-2 | TGTGCCAGCAGCTTACTACAGGGAACTTCACCCCTCCACTTT | CASSLLQGTSPLHF
. | TRBJ2-2 | . | TRBV5-1 | TGCGCCAGCAGCTTCCAAGACAGAACCGGGGAGCTGTTTTTT | CASSFQDRTGELFF
. | TRBJ2-1 | . | TRBV20-1 | TGCAGTGCGACCACAGGGAAAAGATACAATGAGCAGTTCTTC | CSATTGKRYNEQFF
. | TRBJ2-2 | . | TRBV12-3/TRBV12-4 | TGTGCCAGCAGTTTACGACAGTTGAACACCGGGGAGCTGTTTTTT | CASSLRQLNTGELFF
. | TRBJ1-1 | TRBD1 | TRBV7-8 | TGTGCCAGCAGCGCACCTACAGGGGGTGTTACTGAAGCTTTCTTT | CASSAPTGGVTEAFF
. | TRBJ2-5 | TRBD1 | TRBV29-1 | TGCAGCGTCGGACAGGGGAACCAAGAGACCCAGTACTTC | CSVGQGNQETQYF
. | TRBJ2-5 | TRBD2 | TRBV6-5 | TGTGCCAGCAGTTTCCGACTAGCGGGGAGAGAGACCCAGTACTTC | CASSFRLAGRETQYF